This TCR beta chain stems from a study of T cell responses to AZD1222 COVID-19 vaccine. From germline, CDR1 is MNHNY and CDR2 SVGAGI (reference sequence). V was trimmed by 5 bases and J by 1 base, leaving 18 bases between them. CDR3 length: 17 residues. Generated by immunoSEQ multiplex PCR, the TCRdb table keeps only in-frame clones and is missing some. Here the sample spans about 120,000 clones, approximately 88% being singletons. The table lists this clone with a count of one. The origin of this receptor is an adult who received the AZD1222 COVID-19 vaccine. The sample consisted of peripheral blood, taken 28 days after the second AZD1222 dose. The chain couples TRBV6-6 to TRBJ1-5; maybe TRBD1 (5 bases). In DNA form, the CDR3 reads TGTGCCAGCAGTCACCCCCAGGGCCCCTTCAGCAATCAGCCCCAGCATTTT. This codes for CASSHPQGPFSNQPQHF.